The 13 T cell receptor beta chains reported below all come from one sample, sequenced in a study of shared clonotypes between healthy human individuals. The method was immunoSEQ multiplex PCR; TCRdb's version includes in-frame clones alone and lacks a portion of them. The sample lists some 1 million clones, 65% to 75% occurring once. The source material was memory CD4+ T cells sorted from blood. The subset denotes: CD45RA-negative fraction. The receptor source for this set is a man aged 18 to 30 in good health.

The gene calls are TRBV12-2 and TRBJ2-3. TRBV12-2 is annotated as a pseudogene. This CDR3 region has 21 residues. In DNA form, the CDR3 reads TGTGCAAGTCGCTTTGTCTCAAGAACTAAAGCGCTGGCTCCAACTTGGGGAACGCAGTATTTT. It codes for CASRFVSRTKALAPTWGTQYF.

With respect to this clone: Other nucleotide sequences from this sample produce the same CDR3. V usage is TRBV6-6 and J usage is TRBJ2-5; D perhaps matches TRBD2 (5 bases). Germline assignment: CDR1 MNHNY and CDR2 SVGAGI (reference sequence). Trimming left V 5 bases short and J 4 bases short, with 11 bases between. The CDR3 spans 13 residues. The CDR3 DNA reads as TGTGCCAGCAGTCAAACTAGAAGAGAGACCCAGTACTTC. This translates into CASSQTRRETQYF.

This clone was recorded a few times. The sample contains more than one DNA sequence encoding this CDR3. This sequence joins TRBV5-1 and TRBJ1-2; D is ambiguous. V was trimmed by 0 bases and J by 4 bases, leaving 7 bases between them. The CDR3 is made up of 13 amino acids. Germline assignment: CDR1 SGHRS and CDR2 YFSETQ. The CDR3 spells CASSLESSYGYTF. The CDR3 nucleotides read TGCGCCAGCAGCTTGGAGTCATCCTATGGCTACACCTTC.

The gene calls are TRBV10-3 and TRBJ2-3; 8 bases match TRBD1. V trimming: 6 bases; J trimming: 1 base; junction bases outside the gene matches: 6. Germline CDR1 is ENHRY and CDR2 is SYGVKD. The CDR3 is 15 amino acids. The CDR3 region is CAIRVDRGGTDTQYF. CDR3 bases: TGTGCCATCAGGGTAGACAGGGGAGGCACAGATACGCAGTATTTT.

CDR3 sequence reads: CASGAGTGSAYEQYF. For the CDR3, the DNA is TGTGCCAGCGGCGCGGGGACAGGGTCAGCCTACGAGCAGTACTTC. The chain combines TRBV6-5 with TRBJ2-7; 9 positions match TRBD1. CDR1 is MNHEY, CDR2 SVGAGI, per germline. This CDR3 region has 15 residues. V lost 8 bases to trimming and J lost 2 bases; unmatched junction nucleotides: 10.

The V gene is TRBV14, the J gene TRBJ1-1; no firm D call. The CDR3 has 13 residues. V was trimmed by 6 bases and J by 5 bases, leaving 13 bases between them. Germline loops: CDR1 SGHDN, CDR2 FVKESK. CDR3 coding DNA: TGTGCCAGCAGACCCCGACGAGGGACTGAAGCTTTCTTT. Residues: CASRPRRGTEAFF.

This chain connects TRBV7-8 to TRBJ1-6; tentative D call: TRBD1 (5 bases). CDR3 length: 15 amino acids. Trimming left V 4 bases short and J 12 bases short, with 19 bases between. The V gene's germline CDR1 is SGHVS and CDR2 FQNEAQ. In nucleotides, the CDR3 is TGTGCCAGCAGCTCATTGTCAGGGACCCGACAACCCCTCCACTTT. It codes for CASSSLSGTRQPLHF.

The J gene is TRBJ1-4, the V gene TRBV19, with D unresolved. The CDR3 is made up of 16 amino acids. Germline assignment: CDR1 LNHDA and CDR2 SQIVND (reference sequence). V lost 6 bases, J lost 7 bases, and 21 bases lay in between. The CDR3 DNA follows: TGTGCCAGTAGCGCTAACTACAGAAGCGTCGGTGAAAAACTGTTTTTT. Protein: CASSANYRSVGEKLFF.

The chain employs TRBV11-2 and TRBJ2-7; 10 positions agree with TRBD2. Germline V gene lookup returns CDR1 SGHAT and CDR2 FQNNGV. V lost 1 base, J lost 5 bases, and 5 bases stayed unmatched. The CDR3 spans 15 residues. As DNA, the CDR3 is TGTGCCAGCAGCTTAGTTACTAGCGGGAATAACGAGCAGTACTTC. It translates to CASSLVTSGNNEQYF.

The chain combines TRBV18 with TRBJ2-3, with 7 nucleotides matching TRBD1. Germline V gives CDR1 KGHSH, CDR2 LQKENI. Trimming took 5 bases from V and 1 from J; bases not matched to a gene: 3. CDR3 length: 14 amino acids. DNA of the CDR3: TGTGCCAGCTCAACAGGGGCGGGCACAGATACGCAGTATTTT. Translation gives CASSTGAGTDTQYF. The variable domain in full, with the rest retrieved from reference TRBV18 and TRBJ2-3, is NAGVMQNPRHLVRRRGQEARLRCSPMKGHSHVYWYRQLPEEGLKFMVYLQKENIIDESGMPKERFSAEFPKEGPSILRIQQVVRGDSAAYFCASSTGAGTDTQYFGPGTRLTVL.

The genes are TRBV7-9 and TRBJ2-2; possibly TRBD1 for D (6 bases). Germline V gene lookup returns CDR1 SEHNR and CDR2 FQNEAQ (reference sequence). V was pared by 5 bases and J by 9 bases, with 19 bases between. The CDR3 runs 15 residues. The CDR3 DNA reads TGTGCCAGCAGCACCCGGGACACTCCTTCTCGGGAGCTGTTTTTT. Encoded protein: CASSTRDTPSRELFF.

The genes are TRBV5-1 and TRBJ1-3; a weak D match, TRBD1 (6 bases). Germline lookup yields CDR1 SGHRS and CDR2 YFSETQ. V lost 1 base and J lost 4, with 12 bases in between. This CDR3 has 15 amino acids. The CDR3 DNA is TGCGCCAGCAGCTTGCCGACAGGTTCCGGAAACACCATATATTTT. Protein product: CASSLPTGSGNTIYF.

V and J are TRBV2 and TRBJ1-1; D is ambiguous. The ends were cut back, 7 bases at V and 0 bases at J, with 15 bases in the middle. This CDR3 contains 15 residues. Germline CDR1 is SNHLY and CDR2 is FYNNEI. CDR3 nucleotide sequence: TGTGCCAGCACCCCCTCGGCCCGAATGAACACTGAAGCTTTCTTT. Encoded protein: CASTPSARMNTEAFF.